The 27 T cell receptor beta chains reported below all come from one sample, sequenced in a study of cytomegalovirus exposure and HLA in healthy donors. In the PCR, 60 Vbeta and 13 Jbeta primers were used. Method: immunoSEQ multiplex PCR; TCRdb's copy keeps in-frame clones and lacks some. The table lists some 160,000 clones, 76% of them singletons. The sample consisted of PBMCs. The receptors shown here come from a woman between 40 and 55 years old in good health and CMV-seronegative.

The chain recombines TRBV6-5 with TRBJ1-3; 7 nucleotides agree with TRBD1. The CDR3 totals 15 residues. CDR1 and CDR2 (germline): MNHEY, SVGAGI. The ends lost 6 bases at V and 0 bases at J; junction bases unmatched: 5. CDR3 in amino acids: CASRRTGTSGNTIYF. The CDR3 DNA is TGTGCCAGCAGACGGACAGGAACCTCTGGAAACACCATATATTTT.

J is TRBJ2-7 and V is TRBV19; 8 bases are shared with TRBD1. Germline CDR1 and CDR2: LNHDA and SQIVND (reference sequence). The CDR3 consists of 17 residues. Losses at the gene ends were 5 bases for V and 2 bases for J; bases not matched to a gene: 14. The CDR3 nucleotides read TGTGCCAGTAGTCCTTGGGGGACAGGCAAAATCCCCTACGAGCAGTACTTC. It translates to CASSPWGTGKIPYEQYF.

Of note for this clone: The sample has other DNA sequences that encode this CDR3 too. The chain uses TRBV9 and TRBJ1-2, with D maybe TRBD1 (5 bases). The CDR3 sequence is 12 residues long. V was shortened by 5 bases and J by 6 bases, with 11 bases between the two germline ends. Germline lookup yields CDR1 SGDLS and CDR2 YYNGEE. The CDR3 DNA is TGTGCCAGCAGTCCTCTGACAGATGGCTACACCTTC. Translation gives CASSPLTDGYTF.

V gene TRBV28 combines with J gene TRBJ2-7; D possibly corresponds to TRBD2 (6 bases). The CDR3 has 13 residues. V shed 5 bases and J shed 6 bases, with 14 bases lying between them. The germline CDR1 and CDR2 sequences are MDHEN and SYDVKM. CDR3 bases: TGTGCCAGCAGTGCCGAAGTGGAGGGCGAGCAGTACTTC. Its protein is CASSAEVEGEQYF.

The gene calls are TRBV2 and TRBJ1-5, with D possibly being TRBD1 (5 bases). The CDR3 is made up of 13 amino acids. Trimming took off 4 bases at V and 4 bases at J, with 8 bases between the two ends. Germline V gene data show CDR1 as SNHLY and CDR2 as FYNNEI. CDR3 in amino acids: CASSVQANQPQHF. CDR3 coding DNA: TGTGCCAGCAGTGTACAGGCGAATCAGCCCCAGCATTTT.

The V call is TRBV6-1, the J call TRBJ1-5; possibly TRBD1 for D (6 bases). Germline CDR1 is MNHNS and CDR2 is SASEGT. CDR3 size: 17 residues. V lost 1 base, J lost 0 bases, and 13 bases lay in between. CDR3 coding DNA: TGTGCCAGCAGTGAAGGTACAGGGCCGTATAGCAATCAGCCCCAGCATTTT. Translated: CASSEGTGPYSNQPQHF.

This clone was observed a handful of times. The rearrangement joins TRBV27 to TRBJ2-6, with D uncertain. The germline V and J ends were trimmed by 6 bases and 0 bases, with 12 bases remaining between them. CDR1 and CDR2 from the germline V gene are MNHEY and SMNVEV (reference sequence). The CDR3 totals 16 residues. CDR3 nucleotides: TGTGCCAGCAGGCTTGGGCAGAACTCTGGGGCCAACGTCCTGACTTTC. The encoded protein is CASRLGQNSGANVLTF.

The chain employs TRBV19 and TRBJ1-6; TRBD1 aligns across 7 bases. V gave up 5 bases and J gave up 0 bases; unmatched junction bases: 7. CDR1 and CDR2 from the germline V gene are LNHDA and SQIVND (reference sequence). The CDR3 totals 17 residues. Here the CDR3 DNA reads TGTGCCAGTAGTTCCCCGGGACAGAGCTCCTATAATTCACCCCTCCACTTT. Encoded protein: CASSSPGQSSYNSPLHF.

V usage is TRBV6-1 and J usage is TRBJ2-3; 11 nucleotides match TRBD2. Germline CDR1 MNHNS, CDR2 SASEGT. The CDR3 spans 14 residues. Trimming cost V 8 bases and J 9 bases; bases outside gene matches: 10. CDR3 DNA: TGTGCCAGCCATAGCGGGGGGGCTGAAGACACGCAGTATTTT. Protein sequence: CASHSGGAEDTQYF.

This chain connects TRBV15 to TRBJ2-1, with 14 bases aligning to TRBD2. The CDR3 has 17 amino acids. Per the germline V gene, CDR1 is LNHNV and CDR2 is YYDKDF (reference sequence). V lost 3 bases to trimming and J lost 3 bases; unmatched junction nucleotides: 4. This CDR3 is CATSSGTSGSFYNEQFF. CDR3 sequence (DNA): TGTGCCACCAGCAGTGGGACTAGCGGGAGTTTCTACAATGAGCAGTTCTTC.

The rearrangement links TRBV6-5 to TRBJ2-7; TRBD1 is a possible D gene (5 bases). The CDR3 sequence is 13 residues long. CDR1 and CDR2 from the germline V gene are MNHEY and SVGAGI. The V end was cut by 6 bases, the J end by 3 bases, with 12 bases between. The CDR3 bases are TGTGCCAGCAGGCCCGACAGAAACTACGAGCAGTACTTC. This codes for CASRPDRNYEQYF.

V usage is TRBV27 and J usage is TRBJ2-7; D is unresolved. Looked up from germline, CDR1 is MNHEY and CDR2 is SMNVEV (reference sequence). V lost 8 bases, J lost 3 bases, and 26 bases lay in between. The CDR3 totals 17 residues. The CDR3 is CASSLQRTSSPIYEQYF. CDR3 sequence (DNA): TGTGCCAGCTCCCTACAGAGAACTTCAAGTCCAATCTACGAGCAGTACTTC.

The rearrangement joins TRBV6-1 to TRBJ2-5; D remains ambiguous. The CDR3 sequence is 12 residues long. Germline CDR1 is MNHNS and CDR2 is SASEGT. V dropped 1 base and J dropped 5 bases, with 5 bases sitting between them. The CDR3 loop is CASSEVSETQYF. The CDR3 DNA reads TGTGCCAGCAGTGAAGTCAGTGAGACCCAGTACTTC.

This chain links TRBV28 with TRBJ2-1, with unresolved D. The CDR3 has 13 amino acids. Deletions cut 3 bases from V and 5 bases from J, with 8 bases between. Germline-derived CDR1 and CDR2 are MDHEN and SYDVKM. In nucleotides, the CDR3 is TGTGCCAGCAGTTTGGTACTCCACAATGAGCAGTTCTTC. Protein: CASSLVLHNEQFF.

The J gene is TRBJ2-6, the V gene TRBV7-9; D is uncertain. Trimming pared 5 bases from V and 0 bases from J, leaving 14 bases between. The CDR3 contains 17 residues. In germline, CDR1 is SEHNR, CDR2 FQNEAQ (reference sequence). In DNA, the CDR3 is TGTGCCAGCAGCCCCCCGAAAGGCGGCTCTGGGGCCAACGTCCTGACTTTC. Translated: CASSPPKGGSGANVLTF.

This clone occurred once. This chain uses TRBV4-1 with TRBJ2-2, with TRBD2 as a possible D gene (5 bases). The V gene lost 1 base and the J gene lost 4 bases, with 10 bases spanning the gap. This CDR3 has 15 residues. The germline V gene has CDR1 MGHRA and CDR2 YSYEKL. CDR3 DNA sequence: TGCGCCAGCAGCCAAGCATTCCGGGGCACCGGGGAGCTGTTTTTT. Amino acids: CASSQAFRGTGELFF.

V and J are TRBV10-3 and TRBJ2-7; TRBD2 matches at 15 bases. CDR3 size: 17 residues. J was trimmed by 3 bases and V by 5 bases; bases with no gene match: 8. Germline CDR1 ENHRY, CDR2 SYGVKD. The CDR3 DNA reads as TGTGCCATCAGTCAGAGTCCGGGACTAGCGGGGGGCTACGAGCAGTACTTC. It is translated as CAISQSPGLAGGYEQYF.

The CDR3 DNA is TGTGCCAGCAGTGAACCTAGACAGGGGCCTTATCTTATCTACGAGCAGTACTTC. Translated: CASSEPRQGPYLIYEQYF. The V call is TRBV6-1, the J call TRBJ2-7; 8 nucleotides match TRBD1. Germline V gives CDR1 MNHNS, CDR2 SASEGT. The CDR3 has 18 amino acids. V was pared by 2 bases and J by 3 bases, with 15 bases of the junction left unmatched.

CDR3 nucleotide sequence: TGTGCCTGGAGTACCTCCGGGACAGGGGGTACGCAGTATTTT. This translates into CAWSTSGTGGTQYF. This chain links TRBV30 with TRBJ2-3; 11 bases fit TRBD1. V gave up 2 bases and J gave up 8 bases; unmatched junction bases: 6. The CDR3 totals 14 residues. Germline CDR1 reads GTSNPN; CDR2 reads SVGIG (reference sequence). Full variable domain (missing parts from reference TRBV30 and TRBJ2-3): SQTIHQWPATLVQPVGSPLSLECTVEGTSNPNLYWYRQAAGRGLQLLFYSVGIGQISSEVPQNLSASRPQDRQFILSSKKLLLSDSGFYLCAWSTSGTGGTQYFGPGTRLTVL.

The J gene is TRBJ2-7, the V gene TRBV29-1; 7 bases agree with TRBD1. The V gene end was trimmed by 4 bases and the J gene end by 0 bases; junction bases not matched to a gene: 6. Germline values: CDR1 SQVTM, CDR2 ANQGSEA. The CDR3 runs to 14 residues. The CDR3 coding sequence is TGCAGCGTTGGCCCCCGACAGGGCTCCTACGAGCAGTACTTC. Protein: CSVGPRQGSYEQYF.

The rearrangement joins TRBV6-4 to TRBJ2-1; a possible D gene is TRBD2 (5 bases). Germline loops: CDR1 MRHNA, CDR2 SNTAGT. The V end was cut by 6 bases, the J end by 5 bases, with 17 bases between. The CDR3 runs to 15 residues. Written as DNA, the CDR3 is TGTGCCAGCAGGCACGACGGCGGGCCGAACAATGAGCAGTTCTTC. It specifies CASRHDGGPNNEQFF.

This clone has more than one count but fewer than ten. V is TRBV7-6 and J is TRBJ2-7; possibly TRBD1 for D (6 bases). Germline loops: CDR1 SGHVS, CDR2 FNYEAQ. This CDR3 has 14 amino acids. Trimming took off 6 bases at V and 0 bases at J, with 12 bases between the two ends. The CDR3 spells CASRDSISSYEQYF. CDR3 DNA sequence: TGTGCCAGCAGGGACAGCATTAGCTCCTACGAGCAGTACTTC.

CDR3 residues: CAWSVQVTQYF. The CDR3 coding sequence is TGTGCCTGGAGTGTACAGGTGACCCAGTACTTC. This chain connects TRBV30 to TRBJ2-5, with D possibly matching TRBD1 (5 bases). Germline V gene sequence: CDR1 GTSNPN, CDR2 SVGIG (reference sequence). The CDR3 consists of 11 residues. Trimming took 0 bases from V and 7 from J, leaving 6 bases between them.

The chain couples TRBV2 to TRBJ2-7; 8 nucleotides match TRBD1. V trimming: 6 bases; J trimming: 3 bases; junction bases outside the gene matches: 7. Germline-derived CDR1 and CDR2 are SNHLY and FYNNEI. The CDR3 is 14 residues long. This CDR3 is CASSQGAAIYEQYF. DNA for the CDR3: TGTGCCAGCAGCCAGGGGGCCGCTATCTACGAGCAGTACTTC.

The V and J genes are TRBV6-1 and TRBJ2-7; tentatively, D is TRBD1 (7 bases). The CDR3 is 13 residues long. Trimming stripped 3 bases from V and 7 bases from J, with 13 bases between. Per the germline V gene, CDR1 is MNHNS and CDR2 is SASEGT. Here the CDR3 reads CASSDSQGGEQYF. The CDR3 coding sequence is TGTGCCAGCAGTGACTCGCAGGGGGGAGAGCAGTACTTC.

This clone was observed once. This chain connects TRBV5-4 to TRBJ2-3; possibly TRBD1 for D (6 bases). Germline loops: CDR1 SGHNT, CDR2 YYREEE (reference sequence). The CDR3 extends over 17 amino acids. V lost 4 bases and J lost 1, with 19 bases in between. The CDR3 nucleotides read TGTGCCAGCAGCGGGGGCTACGAGGGCGGCGGCACAGATACGCAGTATTTT. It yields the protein CASSGGYEGGGTDTQYF.

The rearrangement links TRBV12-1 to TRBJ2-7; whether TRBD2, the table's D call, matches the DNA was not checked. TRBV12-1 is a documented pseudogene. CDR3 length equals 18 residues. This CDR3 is CASSSGLAGPQGSYEQYF. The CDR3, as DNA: TGTGCCAGCAGCTCGGGACTAGCGGGGCCCCAGGGGTCCTACGAGCAGTACTTC.